A single T cell receptor (beta chain) is shown here with its context. Its antigen remains unknown. This sample was included in a study of lymphopenia after photon versus proton radiotherapy. General study findings and limits: Proton therapy kept repertoires fairly stable, unlike photons, which gained effector/memory cells.

Clones were read by immunoSEQ multiplex PCR, and TCRdb kept only the in-frame ones, dropping some. The repertoire holds 30,000 or so clones, with more than 75% as singletons. The sample in question was peripheral blood, obtained from a patient treated with proton-based radiotherapy. This receptor was taken from a woman aged 55-69 years with cholangiocarcinoma. Some clones in this sample may be carry-over from other donors' samples.

The CDR3 nucleotides are TGCGCCAGCAGCTCCGGAATGGCGGGGGGACGGGTCCATGAGCAGTTCTTC. This sequence encodes CASSSGMAGGRVHEQFF. The chain combines TRBV5-1 with TRBJ2-1; TRBD2 agrees at 8 bases. V dropped 3 bases and J dropped 8; count of bases not matched to a gene: 16. This CDR3 spans 17 amino acids. The germline gives CDR1 SGHRS, CDR2 YFSETQ.